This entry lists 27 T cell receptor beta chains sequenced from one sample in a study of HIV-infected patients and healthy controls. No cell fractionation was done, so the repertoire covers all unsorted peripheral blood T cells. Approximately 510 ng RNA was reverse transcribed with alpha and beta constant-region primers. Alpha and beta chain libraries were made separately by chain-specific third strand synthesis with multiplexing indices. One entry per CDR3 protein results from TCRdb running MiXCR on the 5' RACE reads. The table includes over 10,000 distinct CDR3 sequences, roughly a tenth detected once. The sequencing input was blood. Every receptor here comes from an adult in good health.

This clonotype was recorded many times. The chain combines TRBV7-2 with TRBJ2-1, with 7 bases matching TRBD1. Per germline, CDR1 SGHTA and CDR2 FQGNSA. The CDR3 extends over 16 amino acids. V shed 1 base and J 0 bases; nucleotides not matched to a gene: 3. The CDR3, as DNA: TGTGCCAGCAGCTTAGTGTGGGACAGCTCCTACAATGAGCAGTTCTTC. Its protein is CASSLVWDSSYNEQFF.

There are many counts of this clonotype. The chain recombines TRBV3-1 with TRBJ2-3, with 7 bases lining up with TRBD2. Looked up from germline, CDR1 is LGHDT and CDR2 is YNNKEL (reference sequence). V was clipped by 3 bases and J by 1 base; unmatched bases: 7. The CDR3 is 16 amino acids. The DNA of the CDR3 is TGTGCCAGCAGCCACCTTGGACTAGTGGGCACAGATACGCAGTATTTT. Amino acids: CASSHLGLVGTDTQYF.

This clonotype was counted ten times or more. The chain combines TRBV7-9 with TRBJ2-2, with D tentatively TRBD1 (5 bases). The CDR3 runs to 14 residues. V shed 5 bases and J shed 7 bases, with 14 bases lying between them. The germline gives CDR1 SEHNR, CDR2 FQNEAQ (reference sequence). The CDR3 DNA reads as TGTGCCAGCAGCCACTTTACAGGAGACGGGGAGCTGTTTTTT. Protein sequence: CASSHFTGDGELFF.

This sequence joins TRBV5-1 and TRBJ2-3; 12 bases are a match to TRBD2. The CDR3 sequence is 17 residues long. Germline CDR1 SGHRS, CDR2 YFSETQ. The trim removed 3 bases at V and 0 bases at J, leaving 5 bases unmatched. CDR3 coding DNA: TGCGCCAGCAGCTCAACTAGCGGGAGGTCGAGCACAGATACGCAGTATTTT. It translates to CASSSTSGRSSTDTQYF.

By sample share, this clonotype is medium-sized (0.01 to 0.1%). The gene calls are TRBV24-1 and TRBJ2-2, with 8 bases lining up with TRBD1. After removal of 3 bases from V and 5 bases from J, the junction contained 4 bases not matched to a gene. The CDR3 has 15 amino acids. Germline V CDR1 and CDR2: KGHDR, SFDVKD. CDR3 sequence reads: CATSDRTGRTGELFF. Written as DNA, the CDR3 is TGTGCCACCAGTGATCGGACAGGGCGTACCGGGGAGCTGTTTTTT.

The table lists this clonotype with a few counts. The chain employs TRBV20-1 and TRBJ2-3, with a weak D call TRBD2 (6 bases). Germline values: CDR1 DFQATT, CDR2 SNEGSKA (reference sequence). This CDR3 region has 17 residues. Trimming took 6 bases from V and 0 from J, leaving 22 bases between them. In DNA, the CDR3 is TGCAGTGCCCCACCCGGCGGAGGGATCGCTAGCACAGATACGCAGTATTTT. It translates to CSAPPGGGIASTDTQYF.

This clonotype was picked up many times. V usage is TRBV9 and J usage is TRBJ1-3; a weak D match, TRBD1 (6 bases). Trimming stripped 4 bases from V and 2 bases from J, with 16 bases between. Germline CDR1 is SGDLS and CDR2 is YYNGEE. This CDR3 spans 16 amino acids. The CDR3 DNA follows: TGTGCCAGCAGCCCCGATGTAGGGGGGACTGGAAACACCATATATTTT. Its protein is CASSPDVGGTGNTIYF.

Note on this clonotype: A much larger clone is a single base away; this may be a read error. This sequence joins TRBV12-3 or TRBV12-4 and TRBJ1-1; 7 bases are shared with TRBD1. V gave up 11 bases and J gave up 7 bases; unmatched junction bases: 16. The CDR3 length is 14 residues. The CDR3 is CAGILLRDSHEAFF. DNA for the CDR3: TGTGCCGGCATCCTCTTAAGGGACAGCCATGAAGCTTTCTTT.

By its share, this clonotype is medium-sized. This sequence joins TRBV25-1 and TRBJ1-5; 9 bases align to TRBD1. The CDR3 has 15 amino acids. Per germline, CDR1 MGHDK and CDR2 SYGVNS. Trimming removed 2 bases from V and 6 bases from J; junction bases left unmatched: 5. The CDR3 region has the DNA TGTGCCAGCAGTGAAGGGACAGGGATAGGTCAGCCCCAGCATTTT. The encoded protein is CASSEGTGIGQPQHF.

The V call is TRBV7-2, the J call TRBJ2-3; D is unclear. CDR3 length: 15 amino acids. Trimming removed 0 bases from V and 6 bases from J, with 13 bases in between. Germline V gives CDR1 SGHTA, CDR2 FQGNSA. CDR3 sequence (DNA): TGTGCCAGCAGCTTAGCGTCCAGAGTTGGCGATACGCAGTATTTT. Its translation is CASSLASRVGDTQYF.

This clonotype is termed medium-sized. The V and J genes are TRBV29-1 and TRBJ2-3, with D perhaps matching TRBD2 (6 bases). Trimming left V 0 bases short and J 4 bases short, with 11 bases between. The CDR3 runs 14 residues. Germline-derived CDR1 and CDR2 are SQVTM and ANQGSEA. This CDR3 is CSVEDPTSSDTQYF. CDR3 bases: TGCAGCGTTGAAGATCCAACTAGCTCAGATACGCAGTATTTT.

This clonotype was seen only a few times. CDR3 in amino acids: CASSLAPSGNTGELFF. The CDR3 bases are TGTGCCAGCAGCTTAGCCCCTAGCGGAAACACCGGGGAGCTGTTTTTT. This chain links TRBV7-2 with TRBJ2-2; 7 bases match TRBD2. The J segment lost 2 bases and the V segment lost 0 bases, leaving 3 bases of the junction unmatched. The CDR3 is 16 residues long. Germline CDR1 and CDR2: SGHTA and FQGNSA. The variable domain in full, with the rest retrieved from reference TRBV7-2 and TRBJ2-2, is GAGVSQSPSNKVTEKGKDVELRCDPISGHTALYWYRQSLGQGLEFLIYFQGNSAPDKSGLPSDRFSAERTGGSVSTLTIQRTQQEDSAVYLCASSLAPSGNTGELFFGEGSRLTVL.

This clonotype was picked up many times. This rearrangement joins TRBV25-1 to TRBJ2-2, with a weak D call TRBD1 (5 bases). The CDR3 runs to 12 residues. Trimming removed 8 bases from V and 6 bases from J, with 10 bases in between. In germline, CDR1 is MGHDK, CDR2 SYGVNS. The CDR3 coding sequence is TGTGCCAGCCGTACAGGTGCCGGGGAGCTGTTTTTT. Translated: CASRTGAGELFF.

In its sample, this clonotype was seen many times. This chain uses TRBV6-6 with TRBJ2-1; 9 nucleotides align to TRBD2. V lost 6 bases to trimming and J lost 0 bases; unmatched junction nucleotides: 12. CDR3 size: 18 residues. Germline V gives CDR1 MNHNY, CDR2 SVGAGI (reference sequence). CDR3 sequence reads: CASSPQASGKSSYNEQFF. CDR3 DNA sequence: TGTGCCAGCAGCCCCCAGGCTAGCGGGAAAAGCTCCTACAATGAGCAGTTCTTC.

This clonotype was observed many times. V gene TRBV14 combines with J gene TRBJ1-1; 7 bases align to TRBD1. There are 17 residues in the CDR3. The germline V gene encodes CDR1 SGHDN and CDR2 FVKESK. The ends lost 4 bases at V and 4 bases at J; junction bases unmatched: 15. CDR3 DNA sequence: TGTGCCAGCAGCCCCTCCCCCACAGGGGACTGGGTCACTGAAGCTTTCTTT. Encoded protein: CASSPSPTGDWVTEAFF.

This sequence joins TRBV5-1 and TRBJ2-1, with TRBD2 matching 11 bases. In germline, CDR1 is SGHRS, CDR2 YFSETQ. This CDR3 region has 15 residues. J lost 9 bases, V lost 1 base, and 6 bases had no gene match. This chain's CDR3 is CASSLTSGSKGEQFF. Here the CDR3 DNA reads TGCGCCAGCAGCTTGACTAGCGGGAGTAAGGGTGAGCAGTTCTTC.

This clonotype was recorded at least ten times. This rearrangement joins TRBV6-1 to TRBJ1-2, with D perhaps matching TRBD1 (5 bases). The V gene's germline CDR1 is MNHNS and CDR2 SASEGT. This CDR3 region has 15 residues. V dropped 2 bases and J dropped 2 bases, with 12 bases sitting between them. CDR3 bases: TGTGCCAGCAGTGAATCTCCGACAGCCAACTATGGCTACACCTTC. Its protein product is CASSESPTANYGYTF.

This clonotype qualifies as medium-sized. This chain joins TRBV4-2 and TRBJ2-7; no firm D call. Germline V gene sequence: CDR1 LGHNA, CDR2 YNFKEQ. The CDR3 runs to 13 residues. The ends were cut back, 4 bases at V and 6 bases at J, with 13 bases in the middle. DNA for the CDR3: TGTGCCAGCAGCCCCAAGACTGCCGCCGAGCAGTACTTC. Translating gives CASSPKTAAEQYF.

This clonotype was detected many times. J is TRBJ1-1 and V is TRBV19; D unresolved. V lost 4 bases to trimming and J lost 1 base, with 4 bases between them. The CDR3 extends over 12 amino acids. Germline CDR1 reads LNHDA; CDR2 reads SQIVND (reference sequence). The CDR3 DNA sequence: TGTGCCAGTAGTAGGGAGAACACTGAAGCTTTCTTT. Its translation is CASSRENTEAFF.

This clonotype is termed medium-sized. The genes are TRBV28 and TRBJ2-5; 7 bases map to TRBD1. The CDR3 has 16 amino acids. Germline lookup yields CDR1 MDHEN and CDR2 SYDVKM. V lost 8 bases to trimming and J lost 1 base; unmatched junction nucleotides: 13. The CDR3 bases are TGTGCCAGCCTACCTCATTACTCAGGGGGCCAAGAGACCCAGTACTTC. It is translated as CASLPHYSGGQETQYF.

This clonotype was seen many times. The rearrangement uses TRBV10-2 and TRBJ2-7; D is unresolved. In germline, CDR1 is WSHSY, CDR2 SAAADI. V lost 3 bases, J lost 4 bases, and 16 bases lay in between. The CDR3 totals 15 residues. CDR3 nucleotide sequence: TGCGCCAGCAGTGATGAGGTCTTATCATCTTACGAGCAGTACTTC. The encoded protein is CASSDEVLSSYEQYF.

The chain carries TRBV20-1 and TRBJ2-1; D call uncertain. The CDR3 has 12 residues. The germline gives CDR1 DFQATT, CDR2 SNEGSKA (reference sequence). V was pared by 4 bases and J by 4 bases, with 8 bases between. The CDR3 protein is CSANRVYNEQFF. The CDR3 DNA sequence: TGCAGTGCTAATAGGGTATACAATGAGCAGTTCTTC.

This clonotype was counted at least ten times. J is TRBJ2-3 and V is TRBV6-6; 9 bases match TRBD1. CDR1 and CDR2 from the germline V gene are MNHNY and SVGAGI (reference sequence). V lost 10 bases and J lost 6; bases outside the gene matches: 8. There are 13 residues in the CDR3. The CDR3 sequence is CAIRQGVSDTQYF. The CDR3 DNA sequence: TGTGCCATTCGACAGGGGGTTAGTGATACGCAGTATTTT.

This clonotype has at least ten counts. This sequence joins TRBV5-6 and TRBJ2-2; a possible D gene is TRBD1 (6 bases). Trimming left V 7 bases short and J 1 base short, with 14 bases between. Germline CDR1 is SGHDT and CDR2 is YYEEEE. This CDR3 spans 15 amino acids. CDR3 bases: TGTGCCAGCGGAGTCGGACAGCTGAACACCGGGGAGCTGTTTTTT. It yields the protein CASGVGQLNTGELFF.

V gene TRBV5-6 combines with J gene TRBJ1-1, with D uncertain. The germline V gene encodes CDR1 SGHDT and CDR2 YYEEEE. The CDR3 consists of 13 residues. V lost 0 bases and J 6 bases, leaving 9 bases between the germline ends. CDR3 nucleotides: TGTGCCAGCAGCTTGGAGACGGGGTCTGAAGCTTTCTTT. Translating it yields CASSLETGSEAFF.

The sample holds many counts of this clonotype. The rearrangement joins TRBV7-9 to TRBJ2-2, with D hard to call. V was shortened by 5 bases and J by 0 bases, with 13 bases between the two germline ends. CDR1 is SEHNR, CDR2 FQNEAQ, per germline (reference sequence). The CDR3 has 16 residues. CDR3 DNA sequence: TGTGCCAGCAGCGCAAGCGAAACCGCGAACACCGGGGAGCTGTTTTTT. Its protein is CASSASETANTGELFF.

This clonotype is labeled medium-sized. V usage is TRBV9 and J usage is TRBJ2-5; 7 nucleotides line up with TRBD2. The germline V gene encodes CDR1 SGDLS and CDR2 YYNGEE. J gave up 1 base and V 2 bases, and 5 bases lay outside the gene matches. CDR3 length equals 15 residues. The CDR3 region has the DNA TGTGCCAGCAGCGTGGGACGGGAGGCCCAAGAGACCCAGTACTTC. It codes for CASSVGREAQETQYF. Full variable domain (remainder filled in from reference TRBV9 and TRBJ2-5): DSGVTQTPKHLITATGQRVTLRCSPRSGDLSVYWYQQSLDQGLQFLIQYYNGEERAKGNILERFSAQQFPDLHSELNLSSLELGDSALYFCASSVGREAQETQYFGPGTRLLVL.